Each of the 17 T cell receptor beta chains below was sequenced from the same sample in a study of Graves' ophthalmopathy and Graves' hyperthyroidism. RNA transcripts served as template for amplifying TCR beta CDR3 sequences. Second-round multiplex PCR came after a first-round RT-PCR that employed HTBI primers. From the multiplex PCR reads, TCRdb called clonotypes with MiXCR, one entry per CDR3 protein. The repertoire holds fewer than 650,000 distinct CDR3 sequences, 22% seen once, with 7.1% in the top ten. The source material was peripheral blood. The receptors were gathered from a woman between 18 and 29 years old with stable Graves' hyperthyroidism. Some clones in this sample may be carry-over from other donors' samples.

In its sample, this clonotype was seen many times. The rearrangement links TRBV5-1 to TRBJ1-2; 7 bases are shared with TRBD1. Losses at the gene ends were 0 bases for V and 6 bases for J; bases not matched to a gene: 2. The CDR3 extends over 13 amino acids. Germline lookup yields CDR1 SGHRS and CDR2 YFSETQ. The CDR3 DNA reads TGCGCCAGCAGCTTGGCGGGACAGAATGGCTACACCTTC. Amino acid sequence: CASSLAGQNGYTF.

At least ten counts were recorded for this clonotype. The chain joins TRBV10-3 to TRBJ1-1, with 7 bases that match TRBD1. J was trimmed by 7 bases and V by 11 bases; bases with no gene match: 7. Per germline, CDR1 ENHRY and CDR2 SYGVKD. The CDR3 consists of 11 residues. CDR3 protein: CAAGQPLEAFF. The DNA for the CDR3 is TGTGCCGCGGGACAGCCCCTTGAAGCTTTCTTT.

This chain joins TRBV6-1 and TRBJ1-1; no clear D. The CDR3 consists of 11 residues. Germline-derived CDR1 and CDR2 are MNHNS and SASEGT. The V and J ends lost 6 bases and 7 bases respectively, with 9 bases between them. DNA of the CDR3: TGTGCCAGCAGGTGGGGTTTTGAAGCTTTCTTT. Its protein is CASRWGFEAFF.

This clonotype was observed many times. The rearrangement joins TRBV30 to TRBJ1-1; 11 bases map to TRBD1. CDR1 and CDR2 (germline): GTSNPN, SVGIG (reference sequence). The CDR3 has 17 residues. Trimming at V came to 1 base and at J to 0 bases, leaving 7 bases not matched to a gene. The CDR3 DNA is TGTGCCTGGAGTGAAACCGGGACAGGGGGAGTGAACACTGAAGCTTTCTTT. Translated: CAWSETGTGGVNTEAFF.

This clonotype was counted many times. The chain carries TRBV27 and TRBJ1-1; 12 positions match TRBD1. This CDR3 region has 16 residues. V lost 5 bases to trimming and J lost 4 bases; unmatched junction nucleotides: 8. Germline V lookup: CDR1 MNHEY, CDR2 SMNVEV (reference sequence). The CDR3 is CASSTGTGGLPTEAFF. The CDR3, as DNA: TGTGCCAGCAGTACAGGGACAGGGGGCCTTCCCACTGAAGCTTTCTTT.

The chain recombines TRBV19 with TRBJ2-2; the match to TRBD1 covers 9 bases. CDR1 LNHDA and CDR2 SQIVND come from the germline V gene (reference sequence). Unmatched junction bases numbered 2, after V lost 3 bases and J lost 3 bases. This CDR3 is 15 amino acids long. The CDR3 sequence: CASSIGTGHTGELFF. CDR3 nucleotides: TGTGCCAGTAGTATCGGGACAGGGCACACCGGGGAGCTGTTTTTT.

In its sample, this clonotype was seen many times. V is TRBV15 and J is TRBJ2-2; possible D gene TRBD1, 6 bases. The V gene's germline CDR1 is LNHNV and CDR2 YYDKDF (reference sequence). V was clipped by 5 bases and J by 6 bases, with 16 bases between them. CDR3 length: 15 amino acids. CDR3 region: CATSPRGSSAGELFF. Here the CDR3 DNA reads TGTGCCACCAGCCCGAGGGGGTCTTCGGCCGGGGAGCTGTTTTTT.

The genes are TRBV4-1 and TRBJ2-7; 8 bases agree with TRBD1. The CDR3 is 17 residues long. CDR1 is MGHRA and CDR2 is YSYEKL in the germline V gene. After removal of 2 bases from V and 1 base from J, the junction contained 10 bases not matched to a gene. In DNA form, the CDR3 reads TGCGCCAGCAGCCAAACGTTCCAGGGGGCATCATCCTACGAGCAGTACTTC. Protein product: CASSQTFQGASSYEQYF.

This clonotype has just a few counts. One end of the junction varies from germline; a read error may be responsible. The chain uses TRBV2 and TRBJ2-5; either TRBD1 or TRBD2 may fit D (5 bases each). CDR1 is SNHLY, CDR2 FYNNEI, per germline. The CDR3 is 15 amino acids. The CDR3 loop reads CASTETGTAQETQYF. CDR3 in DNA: TGTGCCAGCACTGAAACCGGGACGGCCCAAGAGACCCAGTACTTC.

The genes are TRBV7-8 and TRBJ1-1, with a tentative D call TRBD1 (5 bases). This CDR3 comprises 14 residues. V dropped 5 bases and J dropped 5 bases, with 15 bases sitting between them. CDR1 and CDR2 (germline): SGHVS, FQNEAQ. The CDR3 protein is CASSDPGGDTEAFF. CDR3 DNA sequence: TGTGCCAGCAGCGATCCGGGGGGGGATACTGAAGCTTTCTTT.

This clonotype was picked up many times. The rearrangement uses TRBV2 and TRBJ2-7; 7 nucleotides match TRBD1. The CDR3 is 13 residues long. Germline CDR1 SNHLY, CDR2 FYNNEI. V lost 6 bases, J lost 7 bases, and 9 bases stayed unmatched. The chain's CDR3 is CASRGTEKREQYF. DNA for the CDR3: TGTGCCAGCAGGGGGACAGAAAAAAGGGAGCAGTACTTC.

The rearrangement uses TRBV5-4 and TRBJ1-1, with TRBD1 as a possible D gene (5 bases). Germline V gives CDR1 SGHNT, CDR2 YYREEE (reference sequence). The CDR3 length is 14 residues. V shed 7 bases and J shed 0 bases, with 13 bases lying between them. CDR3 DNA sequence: TGTGCCAGCCTCGACCAGGGACTGAACACTGAAGCTTTCTTT. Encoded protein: CASLDQGLNTEAFF.

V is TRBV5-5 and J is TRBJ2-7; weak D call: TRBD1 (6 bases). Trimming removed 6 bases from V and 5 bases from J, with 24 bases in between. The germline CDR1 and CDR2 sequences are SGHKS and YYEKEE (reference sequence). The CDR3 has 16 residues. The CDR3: CASTSAGTSRIHEQYF. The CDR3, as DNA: TGTGCCAGCACCTCAGCTGGGACATCCCGAATTCACGAGCAGTACTTC.

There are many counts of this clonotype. The CDR3 region is CATSRVAGKMNTEAFF. The CDR3 nucleotides are TGTGCCACCAGCAGAGTGGCAGGAAAAATGAACACTGAAGCTTTCTTT. The gene calls are TRBV15 and TRBJ1-1; no definite D call. CDR1 and CDR2 from the germline V gene are LNHNV and YYDKDF (reference sequence). Trimming stripped 1 base from V and 0 bases from J, with 12 bases between. CDR3 size: 16 residues.

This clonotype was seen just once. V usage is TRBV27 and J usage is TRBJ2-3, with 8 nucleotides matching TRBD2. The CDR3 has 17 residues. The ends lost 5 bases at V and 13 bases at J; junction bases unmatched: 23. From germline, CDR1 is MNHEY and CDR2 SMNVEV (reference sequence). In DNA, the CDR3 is TGTGCCAGCAGTCGCTCCGGTGGACTAGCCCAACAGGTTCCGGAGTATTTT. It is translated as CASSRSGGLAQQVPEYF.

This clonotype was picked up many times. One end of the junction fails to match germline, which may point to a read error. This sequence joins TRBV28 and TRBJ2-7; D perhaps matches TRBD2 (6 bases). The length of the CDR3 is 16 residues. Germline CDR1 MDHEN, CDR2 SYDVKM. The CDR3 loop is CASVASAGMNSHEQYF. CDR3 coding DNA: TGTGCCAGCGTAGCCTCCGCGGGGATGAACTCCCACGAGCAGTACTTC.

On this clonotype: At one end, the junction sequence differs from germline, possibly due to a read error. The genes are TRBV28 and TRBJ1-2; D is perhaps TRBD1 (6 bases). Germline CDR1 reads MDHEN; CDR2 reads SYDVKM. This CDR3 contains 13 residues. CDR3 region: CASSSPGQRDFAF. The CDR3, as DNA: TGTGCCAGCAGTTCCCCCGGACAGAGGGACTTCGCCTTC.